This T cell receptor (beta chain) stems from a study of T cell repertoires in cytomegalovirus infection. One entry per CDR3 protein, called by TCRdb with MiXCR from the reads. This table has around 500,000 distinct CDR3 sequences, under 55% appearing once. The ends were cut back, 1 base at V and 6 bases at J, with 17 bases in the middle. Germline CDR1 and CDR2: SGHTA and FQGNSA. The CDR3 contains 16 residues. With respect to this clonotype: The target antigen is unknown.

Broader study findings: People with CMV and the relevant HLA were identified by cumulative public TCR beta family frequency. Dominant in the ex vivo response were TCR beta clonotypes restricted by HLA-C and specific for CMV.

This sequence was found in a human donor in good health (CMV status not recorded). Some clones in this sample may be carry-over from other donors' samples. The chain couples TRBV7-2 to TRBJ2-3; no clear D. The sample here was cultured PBMCs, taken from culture after CMV antigen stimulation. The CDR3 reads CASSLVGWSLGDTQYF. The CDR3 region has the DNA TGTGCCAGCAGCTTAGTTGGGTGGAGCCTAGGGGATACGCAGTATTTT.